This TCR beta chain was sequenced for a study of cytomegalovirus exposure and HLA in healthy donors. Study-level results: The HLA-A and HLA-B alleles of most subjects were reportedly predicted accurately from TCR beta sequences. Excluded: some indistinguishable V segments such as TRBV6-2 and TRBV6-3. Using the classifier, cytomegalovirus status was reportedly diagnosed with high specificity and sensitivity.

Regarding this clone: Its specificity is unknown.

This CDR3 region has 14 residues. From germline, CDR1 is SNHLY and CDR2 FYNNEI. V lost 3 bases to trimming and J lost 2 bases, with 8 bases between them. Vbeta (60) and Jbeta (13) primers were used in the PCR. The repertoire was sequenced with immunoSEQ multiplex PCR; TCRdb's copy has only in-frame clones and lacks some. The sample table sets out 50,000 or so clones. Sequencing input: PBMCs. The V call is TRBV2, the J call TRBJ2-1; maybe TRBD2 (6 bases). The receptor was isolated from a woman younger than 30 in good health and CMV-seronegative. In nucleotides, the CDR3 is TGTGCCAGCAGTGAGGAGGGGACCTACAATGAGCAGTTCTTC. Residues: CASSEEGTYNEQFF. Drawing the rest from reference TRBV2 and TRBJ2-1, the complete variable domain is EPEVTQTPSHQVTQMGQEVILRCVPISNHLYFYWYRQILGQKVEFLVSFYNNEISEKSEIFDDQFSVERPDGSNFTLKIRSTKLEDSAMYFCASSEEGTYNEQFFGPGTRLTVL.